These 32 T cell receptor beta chains came from one sample sequenced in a study of T-cell memory formation after mild COVID-19. MiXCR was run by TCRdb on the 5' RACE reads, yielding one entry per CDR3 protein. This sample carries approximately 100,000 distinct CDR3 sequences, about 17% of them seen once, and the ten largest clones take roughly 27%. Sequencing was done on a sample of PBMCs or a T cell subset sorted from them (not recorded which). All receptors come from an adult woman who had mild COVID-19 (a few samples of this study predate the infection). Cell type and time point are not known.

The sample holds a few counts of this clonotype. The chain employs TRBV12-3 or TRBV12-4 and TRBJ2-5, with D possibly matching TRBD2 (6 bases). This CDR3 comprises 14 residues. V was trimmed by 7 bases and J by 4 bases, leaving 16 bases between them. The CDR3 loop reads CASNKEGWGETQYF. For the CDR3, the DNA is TGTGCCAGCAACAAGGAGGGATGGGGAGAGACCCAGTACTTC.

This clonotype has a handful of counts. The V gene is TRBV12-3 or TRBV12-4, the J gene TRBJ2-7; TRBD2 agrees at 7 bases. The CDR3 loop spans 13 amino acids. V trimming: 11 bases; J trimming: 0 bases; junction bases outside the gene matches: 7. CDR3 nucleotide sequence: TGTGCCTGCGGGGGAGCAGGCTCCTACGAGCAGTACTTC. Protein product: CACGGAGSYEQYF.

The table lists this clonotype with a count of one. V is TRBV12-3 or TRBV12-4 and J is TRBJ2-5; 7 bases align to TRBD2. This CDR3 has 14 amino acids. V lost 5 bases and J lost 5; bases outside the gene matches: 8. The CDR3 sequence: CASSIDSGDETQYF. The CDR3 nucleotides are TGTGCCAGCAGTATTGACAGCGGGGATGAGACCCAGTACTTC.

The CDR3, as DNA: TGCGCCAGCAGCCCTTTGGGACAAAATGTCCCAGATACGCAGTATTTT. This translates into CASSPLGQNVPDTQYF. The V and J genes are TRBV4-1 and TRBJ2-3; perhaps TRBD1 as D (6 bases). Germline loops: CDR1 MGHRA, CDR2 YSYEKL. Between the trimmed V and J ends, which lost 4 bases and 4 bases, there was a span of 18 bases. CDR3 length: 16 residues.

J is TRBJ1-2 and V is TRBV9; TRBD1 might be the D (5 bases). The CDR3 extends over 15 amino acids. V gave up 0 bases and J gave up 4 bases, with 13 bases separating them. Per germline, CDR1 SGDLS and CDR2 YYNGEE. The CDR3 sequence: CASSVAPGGPYGYTF. Here the CDR3 DNA reads TGTGCCAGCAGCGTAGCCCCCGGGGGACCCTATGGCTACACCTTC.

There are a few counts of this clonotype. The V gene is TRBV7-2, the J gene TRBJ2-7, with TRBD1 as a possible D gene (5 bases). V shed 1 base and J shed 3 bases, with 13 bases lying between them. The CDR3 loop spans 15 amino acids. Germline V lookup: CDR1 SGHTA, CDR2 FQGNSA. CDR3: CASSLEVTELYEQYF. The CDR3 DNA reads TGTGCCAGCAGCTTAGAGGTGACAGAACTCTACGAGCAGTACTTC.

This clonotype was counted a few times. The J gene is TRBJ2-1, the V gene TRBV6-2 or TRBV6-3; 11 bases fit TRBD2. The ends lost 4 bases at V and 5 bases at J; junction bases unmatched: 7. The CDR3 covers 16 residues. Germline V CDR1 and CDR2: MNHEY, SVGEGT. The CDR3 region has the DNA TGTGCCAGCAGTTTCCCCCCGACTAGCGGGGACAATGAGCAGTTCTTC. Translation gives CASSFPPTSGDNEQFF.

The chain uses TRBV9 and TRBJ2-7, with 11 bases aligning to TRBD2. V gave up 4 bases and J gave up 2 bases; unmatched junction bases: 14. Looked up from germline, CDR1 is SGDLS and CDR2 is YYNGEE. The CDR3 is 18 amino acids. The CDR3 region is CASSREGRTSGPTYEQYF. For the CDR3, the DNA is TGTGCCAGCAGCCGTGAGGGCCGGACTAGCGGGCCCACCTACGAGCAGTACTTC.

The genes are TRBV10-2 and TRBJ2-5; unclear D gene. This CDR3 comprises 11 residues. Germline CDR1 reads WSHSY; CDR2 reads SAAADI. Deletions cut 8 bases from V and 5 bases from J, with 9 bases between. The CDR3 spells CASRAGETQYF. The CDR3 DNA reads TGCGCCAGCCGGGCCGGGGAGACCCAGTACTTC.

This clonotype was observed a few times. The rearrangement links TRBV4-1 to TRBJ1-1; D is unresolved. Germline V gives CDR1 MGHRA, CDR2 YSYEKL. The CDR3 has 15 amino acids. Deletions cut 4 bases from V and 4 bases from J, with 16 bases between. The DNA of the CDR3 is TGCGCCAGCAGCCTTGAATCTTTTTGGGGCACTGAAGCTTTCTTT. Its protein product is CASSLESFWGTEAFF.

Turning to this clonotype: One base away lies a much larger clone, so this may be a sequencing read error. The V call is TRBV7-9, the J call TRBJ1-1, with no clear D. The V end lost 1 base, the J end lost 3 bases, and 3 bases lay between the germline ends. This CDR3 is built from 12 residues. The germline V gene has CDR1 SEHNR and CDR2 FQNEAQ (reference sequence). DNA for the CDR3: TGTGCCAGCAGCTTAGTATACACTGAAGCTTTCTTT. Translating it yields CASSLVYTEAFF.

This clonotype has a handful of counts. The chain uses TRBV10-3 and TRBJ1-5; a possible D gene is TRBD1 (6 bases). Germline V gene lookup returns CDR1 ENHRY and CDR2 SYGVKD. CDR3 size: 14 residues. With 2 bases removed from V and 4 bases from J, the gap between germline ends came to 9 bases. The CDR3 coding sequence is TGTGCCATCAGTGAGCAGGGGAGGAATCAGCCCCAGCATTTT. It is translated as CAISEQGRNQPQHF.

This clonotype was seen more than once but under ten times. The chain employs TRBV7-9 and TRBJ2-6; TRBD1 is a possible D gene (6 bases). Germline V CDR1 and CDR2: SEHNR, FQNEAQ (reference sequence). There are 16 residues in the CDR3. V gave up 6 bases and J gave up 4 bases, with 16 bases separating them. DNA for the CDR3: TGTGCCAGCAGACACAACAGGGAAGTAGGGGCCAACGTCCTGACTTTC. This encodes CASRHNREVGANVLTF.

In its sample, this clonotype was seen a few times. The genes are TRBV4-2 and TRBJ2-7; the D is unclear. This CDR3 region has 14 residues. The V gene's germline CDR1 is LGHNA and CDR2 YNFKEQ. V was clipped by 4 bases and J by 7 bases, with 17 bases between them. This CDR3 reads CASSPIRAESEQYF. The CDR3 DNA is TGTGCCAGCAGCCCCATTAGGGCCGAATCGGAGCAGTACTTC.

The chain links TRBV10-3 to TRBJ2-1, with a weak D call TRBD1 (5 bases). Per germline, CDR1 ENHRY and CDR2 SYGVKD. There are 16 residues in the CDR3. Trimming shortened V by 0 bases and J by 5 bases, and 14 bases separated the two germline ends. CDR3 bases: TGTGCCATCAGTGAGTCGCGCAGGGCGGAGAACAATGAGCAGTTCTTC. It yields the protein CAISESRRAENNEQFF.

The chain recombines TRBV4-1 with TRBJ2-3, with D unresolved. Trimming left V 1 base short and J 4 bases short, with 6 bases between. Germline V gene lookup returns CDR1 MGHRA and CDR2 YSYEKL. This CDR3 spans 13 amino acids. In DNA, the CDR3 is TGCGCCAGCAGCCAAGGCCTCCCAGATACGCAGTATTTT. It yields the protein CASSQGLPDTQYF.

Only a few counts were recorded for this clonotype. This chain links TRBV7-9 with TRBJ2-5; TRBD2 is a possible D gene (6 bases). Per the germline V gene, CDR1 is SEHNR and CDR2 is FQNEAQ (reference sequence). V shed 7 bases and J shed 0 bases, with 27 bases lying between them. There are 19 residues in the CDR3. The CDR3 DNA is TGTGCCAGCATGATCTATGGCGGGGTCGCGGTTTCGTACCAAGAGACCCAGTACTTC. Translation gives CASMIYGGVAVSYQETQYF.

This clonotype was found many times. J is TRBJ2-3 and V is TRBV5-1; D call uncertain. The CDR3 has 13 amino acids. In germline, CDR1 is SGHRS, CDR2 YFSETQ. V was pared by 3 bases and J by 2 bases, with 7 bases between. The CDR3: CASSSEFTDTQYF. CDR3 DNA sequence: TGCGCCAGCAGCTCCGAATTCACAGATACGCAGTATTTT. Based on the CDR3 plus reference TRBV5-1 and TRBJ2-3, the full variable domain is KAGVTQTPRYLIKTRGQQVTLSCSPISGHRSVSWYQQTPGQGLQFLFEYFSETQRNKGNFPGRFSGRQFSNSRSEMNVSTLELGDSALYLCASSSEFTDTQYFGPGTRLTVL.

The rearrangement joins TRBV10-3 to TRBJ2-3, with TRBD1 matching 7 bases. V was pared by 3 bases and J by 0 bases, with 6 bases of the junction left unmatched. CDR3 length: 16 amino acids. The germline V gene has CDR1 ENHRY and CDR2 SYGVKD. Written as DNA, the CDR3 is TGTGCCATCAGTGACCCACGCAGGGGGAGCACAGATACGCAGTATTTT. Translating gives CAISDPRRGSTDTQYF.

This chain links TRBV9 with TRBJ2-7; no clear D gene. The germline V gene has CDR1 SGDLS and CDR2 YYNGEE. The V and J ends lost 4 bases and 5 bases respectively, with 16 bases between them. The CDR3 extends over 14 amino acids. Here the CDR3 DNA reads TGTGCCAGCAGCCCCTCCGGACGTTCTAACGAGCAGTACTTC. As protein: CASSPSGRSNEQYF.

The J gene is TRBJ2-1, the V gene TRBV10-3; 8 bases match TRBD2. CDR1 is ENHRY, CDR2 SYGVKD, per germline. V shed 3 bases and J 0 bases; nucleotides not matched to a gene: 4. This CDR3 is 16 amino acids long. CDR3 sequence reads: CAISELADGSYNEQFF. The DNA for the CDR3 is TGTGCCATCAGTGAACTAGCGGATGGCTCCTACAATGAGCAGTTCTTC.

This clonotype showed up just a few times. V usage is TRBV2 and J usage is TRBJ1-6; maybe TRBD1 (5 bases). V was shortened by 2 bases and J by 5 bases, with 10 bases between the two germline ends. Germline V gene data show CDR1 as SNHLY and CDR2 as FYNNEI. The CDR3 contains 15 residues. The CDR3 coding sequence is TGTGCCAGCAGTGAATGGGGGATAGATAATTCACCCCTCCACTTT. Translated, it gives CASSEWGIDNSPLHF.

Only a few counts were recorded for this clonotype. V and J are TRBV12-3 or TRBV12-4 and TRBJ2-7; a weak D match, TRBD2 (5 bases). The V gene lost 3 bases and the J gene lost 3 bases, with 9 bases spanning the gap. The CDR3 is 13 amino acids. CDR3 coding DNA: TGTGCCAGCAGTTTTGCTAGCTTCTACGAGCAGTACTTC. The encoded protein is CASSFASFYEQYF.

This clonotype was observed a handful of times. The V gene is TRBV6-1, the J gene TRBJ2-5; 7 nucleotides align to TRBD1. The CDR3 spans 15 residues. Per germline, CDR1 MNHNS and CDR2 SASEGT. Trimming cost V 5 bases and J 1 base; bases outside gene matches: 7. CDR3 DNA sequence: TGTGCCAGCAGTAGAGTGGACAGGAGCCAAGAGACCCAGTACTTC. This gives the protein CASSRVDRSQETQYF.

The table lists this clonotype with a few counts. The rearrangement joins TRBV20-1 to TRBJ1-2; maybe TRBD1 (6 bases). The CDR3 covers 13 residues. Germline loops: CDR1 DFQATT, CDR2 SNEGSKA (reference sequence). Trimming stripped 3 bases from V and 3 bases from J, with 11 bases between. CDR3 region: CSASYREDYGYTF. CDR3 coding DNA: TGCAGTGCTAGCTACAGGGAGGACTATGGCTACACCTTC.

The chain uses TRBV4-1 and TRBJ2-4; D is uncertain. Trimming removed 4 bases from V and 6 bases from J, with 10 bases in between. The CDR3 has 13 residues. CDR1 MGHRA and CDR2 YSYEKL come from the germline V gene. The CDR3 bases are TGCGCCAGCAGCCCCGAAGCAGGAAACATTCAGTACTTC. This codes for CASSPEAGNIQYF.

This rearrangement joins TRBV30 to TRBJ1-1; D ambiguous. CDR1 is GTSNPN and CDR2 is SVGIG in the germline V gene (reference sequence). This CDR3 comprises 13 residues. V shed 3 bases and J shed 2 bases, with 10 bases lying between them. The CDR3 is CAWREQVNTEAFF. The CDR3 DNA reads as TGTGCCTGGAGAGAGCAGGTAAACACTGAAGCTTTCTTT.

Written as DNA, the CDR3 is TGTGCCAGCAGTTACCCCCCGGGACAGGGGGCAGGCGGCTACACCTTC. It specifies CASSYPPGQGAGGYTF. The chain has TRBV6-2 or TRBV6-3 and TRBJ1-2; 12 nucleotides align to TRBD1. V trimming: 2 bases; J trimming: 8 bases; junction bases outside the gene matches: 9. Germline values: CDR1 MNHEY, CDR2 SVGEGT. The CDR3 totals 16 residues.

The chain is built from TRBV4-3 and TRBJ2-5, with D tentatively TRBD2 (6 bases). The germline V gene encodes CDR1 LGHNA and CDR2 YSLEER. CDR3 size: 14 residues. Trimming left V 6 bases short and J 1 base short, with 12 bases between. The CDR3 nucleotides read TGCGCCAGCAGTTCTAGCGTATTCCAAGAGACCCAGTACTTC. Amino acids: CASSSSVFQETQYF.

The chain couples TRBV4-3 to TRBJ2-7; 8 bases match TRBD2. After removal of 0 bases from V and 0 bases from J, the junction contained 7 bases not matched to a gene. The CDR3 consists of 17 residues. Germline-derived CDR1 and CDR2 are LGHNA and YSLEER. The CDR3 DNA reads as TGCGCCAGCAGCCAAGATTGGCAAGCGGGAGCCTCCTACGAGCAGTACTTC. It is translated as CASSQDWQAGASYEQYF.

This chain joins TRBV19 and TRBJ2-1, with 10 bases matching TRBD1. Germline V gene data show CDR1 as LNHDA and CDR2 as SQIVND (reference sequence). The length of the CDR3 is 16 residues. V lost 0 bases to trimming and J lost 8 bases; unmatched junction nucleotides: 7. For the CDR3, the DNA is TGTGCCAGTAGTATAGATCTGGGACAGGGGTTTGATGAGCAGTTCTTC. Protein product: CASSIDLGQGFDEQFF.

J is TRBJ1-1 and V is TRBV4-3, with no clear D. CDR1 and CDR2 from the germline V gene are LGHNA and YSLEER. Trimming cost V 7 bases and J 4 bases, with 16 bases left between them. CDR3 length: 14 amino acids. The CDR3 sequence is CASKTLGDGTEAFF. The CDR3 coding sequence is TGCGCCAGCAAAACCCTCGGGGATGGCACTGAAGCTTTCTTT.